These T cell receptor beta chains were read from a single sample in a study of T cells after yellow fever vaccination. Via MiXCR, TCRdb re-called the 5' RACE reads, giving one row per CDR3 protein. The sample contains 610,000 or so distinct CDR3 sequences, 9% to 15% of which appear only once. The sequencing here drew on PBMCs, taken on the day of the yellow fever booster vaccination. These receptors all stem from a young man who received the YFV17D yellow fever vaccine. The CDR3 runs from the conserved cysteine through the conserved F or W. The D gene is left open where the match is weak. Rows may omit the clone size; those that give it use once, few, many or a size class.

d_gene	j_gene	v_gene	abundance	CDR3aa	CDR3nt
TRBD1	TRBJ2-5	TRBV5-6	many	CASSFLDRDVQETQYF	TGTGCCAGCAGTTTCCTGGACAGGGACGTCCAAGAGACCCAGTACTTC
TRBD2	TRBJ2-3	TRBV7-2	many	CASSSPSGRTTDTQYF	TGTGCCAGCAGCTCCCCTAGCGGGAGGACAACAGATACGCAGTATTTT
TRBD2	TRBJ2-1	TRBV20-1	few	CSARPRTSENEQFF	TGCAGTGCTAGACCCAGGACTAGCGAAAATGAGCAGTTCTTC
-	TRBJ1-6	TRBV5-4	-	CASSYGTSRSPLHF	TGTGCCAGCAGTTACGGGACCTCGAGATCACCCCTCCACTTT
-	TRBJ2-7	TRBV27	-	CASSLSSGVEQYF	TGTGCCAGCAGTTTATCATCAGGGGTTGAGCAGTACTTC
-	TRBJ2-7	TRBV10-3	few	CAISSQGGTDGEQYF	TGTGCCATCAGTTCTCAGGGGGGTACAGACGGCGAGCAGTACTTC
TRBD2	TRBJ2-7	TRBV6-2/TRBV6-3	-	CASSYFPSGSIYEQYF	TGTGCCAGCAGTTACTTCCCTAGCGGGAGTATATACGAGCAGTACTTC
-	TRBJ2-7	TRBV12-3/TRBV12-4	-	CASSFIHGTAYEQYF	TGTGCCAGCAGTTTTATACACGGGACTGCCTACGAGCAGTACTTC
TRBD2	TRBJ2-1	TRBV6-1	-	CASSVSGRTVEQFF	TGTGCCAGCAGTGTTAGCGGGAGAACGGTTGAGCAGTTCTTC
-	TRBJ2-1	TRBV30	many	CAWSGGSMRQFF	TGTGCCTGGAGTGGCGGGTCAATGAGACAGTTCTTC
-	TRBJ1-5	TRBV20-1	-	CSARSQGSNQPQHF	TGCAGTGCTAGGAGCCAGGGAAGCAATCAGCCCCAGCATTTT